A single T cell receptor (beta chain) is shown here with its context. The antigen is not known. These data belong to a study of response to subunit inactivated influenza vaccine. Whole-study results and caveats: The authors suggested that few new T cells are recruited per seasonal influenza vaccination.

Germline V gives CDR1 SGHDT, CDR2 YYEEEE. Unmatched junction bases numbered 10, after V lost 4 bases and J lost 3 bases. This CDR3 has 18 residues. TCRdb recomputed calls from the RT-PCR reads with MiXCR, one row per CDR3 protein. The sample has approximately 570,000 distinct CDR3 sequences, under 9% seen once. The clonotype originates from a man in his fifties or sixties who received an inactivated influenza vaccine. The chain carries TRBV5-6 and TRBJ2-2, with TRBD1 matching over 12 bases. Sequencing used PBMCs from blood, obtained roughly 24 months after vaccination. The chain's CDR3 is CASSKTRDRGPDTGELFF. DNA of the CDR3: TGTGCCAGCAGCAAAACCCGGGACAGGGGGCCTGACACCGGGGAGCTGTTTTTT.